The next 32 T cell receptor beta chains were all read from a single sample in a study of T cells in Graves' hyperthyroidism and ophthalmopathy. RNA transcripts provided the source from which TCR beta CDR3 regions were amplified. In the first-round RT-PCR of the TCR CDR3, the HTBI primer set was used. TCRdb re-derived calls from the multiplex PCR reads in MiXCR, one entry per CDR3 protein. Of a few hundred thousand distinct CDR3 sequences in the sample, 13% to 15% are singletons; the top ten hold less than 20%. Sequenced input: blood. These receptors were obtained from a young woman with Graves' hyperthyroidism.

Ten or more counts support this clonotype. The chain links TRBV7-9 to TRBJ2-5; TRBD2 matches at 14 bases. Trimming cost V 5 bases and J 5 bases; bases outside gene matches: 7. Germline values: CDR1 SEHNR, CDR2 FQNEAQ (reference sequence). This CDR3 region has 16 residues. CDR3 in amino acids: CASSPGTSGSAETQYF. The CDR3, as DNA: TGTGCCAGCAGCCCCGGGACTAGCGGGAGTGCCGAGACCCAGTACTTC.

The sample holds many counts of this clonotype. The V call is TRBV30, the J call TRBJ1-2; D is unresolved. V lost 0 bases to trimming and J lost 8 bases, with 13 bases between them. This CDR3 contains 13 residues. CDR1 GTSNPN and CDR2 SVGIG come from the germline V gene (reference sequence). The CDR3 sequence is CAWSVLWLRGYTF. CDR3 bases: TGTGCCTGGAGTGTACTATGGCTGAGGGGCTACACCTTC.

In this sample, this clonotype turned up a few times. The chain couples TRBV15 to TRBJ1-5; 7 nucleotides align to TRBD1. The V segment lost 5 bases and the J segment 7 bases; nucleotides outside the gene matches: 11. The germline CDR1 and CDR2 sequences are LNHNV and YYDKDF (reference sequence). CDR3 size: 15 residues. The CDR3 nucleotides read TGTGCCACCAGCGGAAGACAGGGTGTGAGGCAGCCCCAGCATTTT. Its protein product is CATSGRQGVRQPQHF.

This clonotype has a count of ten or more. The chain carries TRBV27 and TRBJ2-7; D is uncertain. This CDR3 region has 11 residues. The V gene lost 5 bases and the J gene lost 3 bases, with 5 bases spanning the gap. The germline V gene encodes CDR1 MNHEY and CDR2 SMNVEV (reference sequence). The chain's CDR3 is CASSTNYEQYF. The CDR3 DNA sequence: TGTGCCAGCAGTACGAACTACGAGCAGTACTTC.

The chain recombines TRBV6-2 or TRBV6-3 with TRBJ2-1; 8 nucleotides line up with TRBD2. This CDR3 is built from 13 residues. V gave up 8 bases and J gave up 6 bases; unmatched junction bases: 6. CDR1 is MNHEY, CDR2 SVGEGT, per germline. CDR3 sequence reads: CASFRLATNEQFF. For the CDR3, the DNA is TGTGCCAGCTTCCGACTAGCGACCAATGAGCAGTTCTTC.

In this sample, this clonotype turned up once. The chain uses TRBV4-1 and TRBJ1-2, with D unresolved. This CDR3 is 14 amino acids long. Trimming removed 1 base from V and 4 bases from J, with 10 bases in between. Germline values: CDR1 MGHRA, CDR2 YSYEKL. This chain's CDR3 is CASSQVGGLYGYTF. The DNA of the CDR3 is TGCGCCAGCAGCCAAGTCGGCGGCCTCTATGGCTACACCTTC.

The genes are TRBV11-2 and TRBJ1-3; no firm D call. The CDR3 has 17 amino acids. Germline loops: CDR1 SGHAT, CDR2 FQNNGV. V gave up 1 base and J gave up 1 base, with 14 bases separating them. In DNA, the CDR3 is TGTGCCAGCAGCTTAGGGACCGGACTCCAGTCTGGAAACACCATATATTTT. Translation: CASSLGTGLQSGNTIYF.

At least ten counts were recorded for this clonotype. The V gene is TRBV3-1, the J gene TRBJ2-1; the D gene could be TRBD1 or TRBD2 (5 bases each). V was trimmed by 0 bases and J by 13 bases, leaving 10 bases between them. The CDR3 runs 12 residues. Looked up from germline, CDR1 is LGHDT and CDR2 is YNNKEL (reference sequence). The CDR3 nucleotides read TGTGCCAGCAGCCAAGATGTGGGACGCCAGTTCTTC. Its protein is CASSQDVGRQFF.

This clonotype was seen many times. The chain combines TRBV20-1 with TRBJ1-1; D ambiguous. The length of the CDR3 is 11 residues. V lost 5 bases and J lost 7, with 11 bases in between. Germline V lookup: CDR1 DFQATT, CDR2 SNEGSKA (reference sequence). CDR3 region: CSAGDTDEAFF. CDR3 DNA: TGCAGTGCTGGGGATACAGATGAAGCTTTCTTT.

J is TRBJ1-2 and V is TRBV29-1, with D unclear. The CDR3 sequence is 13 residues long. V lost 4 bases and J 2 bases, leaving 11 bases between the germline ends. Germline V gene lookup returns CDR1 SQVTM and CDR2 ANQGSEA. The DNA for the CDR3 is TGCAGCGTTGGCGTACTGCGGAACTATGGCTACACCTTC. Translated, it gives CSVGVLRNYGYTF.

This clonotype occurred many times. This chain connects TRBV7-2 to TRBJ2-5; 9 nucleotides align to TRBD2. After removal of 1 base from V and 5 bases from J, the junction contained 11 bases not matched to a gene. Germline loops: CDR1 SGHTA, CDR2 FQGNSA. The CDR3 contains 17 residues. DNA for the CDR3: TGTGCCAGCAGCTTAGAGATCCGGCTAGCGGGACGGGAGACCCAGTACTTC. This codes for CASSLEIRLAGRETQYF.

This clonotype appeared many times. The rearrangement uses TRBV19 and TRBJ2-7; TRBD2 matches at 7 bases. The CDR3 totals 14 residues. In germline, CDR1 is LNHDA, CDR2 SQIVND (reference sequence). J lost 7 bases, V lost 3 bases, and 9 bases had no gene match. In DNA form, the CDR3 reads TGTGCCAGTAGTATCGCCGGACTAGTACAAGAGCAGTACTTC. Translation: CASSIAGLVQEQYF.

This clonotype was seen many times. This chain connects TRBV5-1 to TRBJ1-1, with no clear D. The CDR3 totals 14 residues. V was cut by 0 bases and J by 0 bases, with 6 bases left in between. In germline, CDR1 is SGHRS, CDR2 YFSETQ. CDR3 protein: CASSLGNMNTEAFF. Written as DNA, the CDR3 is TGCGCCAGCAGCTTGGGTAACATGAACACTGAAGCTTTCTTT.

The J gene is TRBJ1-1, the V gene TRBV5-1, with D uncertain. V lost 2 bases and J 1 base, leaving 18 bases between the germline ends. CDR3 size: 17 residues. Germline V gene data show CDR1 as SGHRS and CDR2 as YFSETQ. CDR3 loop: CASSLTFFLAANTEAFF. CDR3 in DNA: TGCGCCAGCAGCTTAACGTTTTTTTTGGCAGCGAACACTGAAGCTTTCTTT.

The sample holds many counts of this clonotype. The rearrangement uses TRBV11-3 and TRBJ2-3, with D possibly TRBD2 on 6 matching bases. V lost 3 bases to trimming and J lost 1 base, with 11 bases between them. CDR3 size: 15 residues. CDR1 and CDR2 from the germline V gene are SGHNT and YENEEA. CDR3 bases: TGTGCCAGCAGCTTCACGCCTAGCGGCACAGATACGCAGTATTTT. This encodes CASSFTPSGTDTQYF.

In this sample, this clonotype turned up many times. This chain uses TRBV6-1 with TRBJ1-5; D ambiguous. The CDR3 is 14 amino acids. V was clipped by 3 bases and J by 0 bases, with 6 bases between them. The germline CDR1 and CDR2 sequences are MNHNS and SASEGT. CDR3 loop: CASSEVASNQPQHF. In DNA form, the CDR3 reads TGTGCCAGCAGTGAGGTGGCTAGCAATCAGCCCCAGCATTTT.

The genes are TRBV11-3 and TRBJ1-5; possible D gene TRBD1, 6 bases. V lost 3 bases and J lost 3, with 15 bases in between. Germline CDR1 is SGHNT and CDR2 is YENEEA. This CDR3 contains 16 residues. CDR3 residues: CASSFGDRLHNQPQHF. CDR3 coding DNA: TGTGCCAGCAGCTTCGGCGACAGGCTACACAATCAGCCCCAGCATTTT.

This clonotype appeared many times. The CDR3 sequence is CATSRKSGRADGGELFF. In DNA form, the CDR3 reads TGTGCCACCAGCAGAAAAAGCGGGAGGGCTGATGGCGGGGAGCTGTTTTTT. The chain has TRBV15 and TRBJ2-2, with 10 bases that match TRBD2. Germline assignment: CDR1 LNHNV and CDR2 YYDKDF (reference sequence). V lost 2 bases to trimming and J lost 7 bases; unmatched junction nucleotides: 10. The CDR3 totals 17 residues.

The table lists this clonotype with a few counts. The J gene is TRBJ2-5, the V gene TRBV14; D remains ambiguous. CDR1 SGHDN and CDR2 FVKESK come from the germline V gene. V dropped 5 bases and J dropped 5 bases, with 21 bases sitting between them. The CDR3 runs 16 residues. The CDR3 spells CASSKILFGSQETQYF. The CDR3 nucleotides read TGTGCCAGCAGCAAAATCCTGTTCGGGTCTCAGGAGACCCAGTACTTC.

V is TRBV14 and J is TRBJ1-1; D ambiguous. The germline CDR1 and CDR2 sequences are SGHDN and FVKESK. The ends were cut back, 3 bases at V and 4 bases at J, with 15 bases in the middle. CDR3 size: 15 residues. The CDR3 loop reads CASSHLERAGTEAFF. The DNA of the CDR3 is TGTGCCAGCAGCCACCTCGAGCGAGCAGGCACTGAAGCTTTCTTT.

In its sample, this clonotype was seen many times. The rearrangement links TRBV24-1 to TRBJ2-7, with D possibly TRBD1 on 5 matching bases. Germline-derived CDR1 and CDR2 are KGHDR and SFDVKD. This CDR3 is 16 amino acids long. V was trimmed by 1 base and J by 3 bases, leaving 15 bases between them. CDR3 in amino acids: CATSDFDSTGHYEQYF. The CDR3 bases are TGTGCCACCAGTGATTTCGACAGTACAGGCCACTACGAGCAGTACTTC.

The table lists this clonotype with a few counts. A read error is possible here, since a much larger clone lies one base away. This chain uses TRBV12-3 or TRBV12-4 with TRBJ2-1; 9 bases fit TRBD2. J lost 6 bases, V lost 8 bases, and 5 bases had no gene match. CDR3 length equals 13 residues. The CDR3 nucleotides read TGTGCCAGCGGACTAGCGACAGGCAATGAGCAGTTCTTC. Translating gives CASGLATGNEQFF.

With respect to this clonotype: A much larger clone differs by one base, so this may be a read error. This sequence joins TRBV6-9 and TRBJ2-3; a weak D match, TRBD2 (5 bases). Germline V lookup: CDR1 MNHGY, CDR2 SVAAGI. V was trimmed by 5 bases and J by 2 bases, leaving 14 bases between them. The CDR3 spans 15 residues. The CDR3 nucleotides are TGTGCCAGCAGTGAATTAGCGAGATACACAGATACGCAGTATTTT. It is translated as CASSELARYTDTQYF.

This clonotype occurred many times. V and J are TRBV6-2 or TRBV6-3 and TRBJ2-7; D uncertain. Trimming took off 2 bases at V and 3 bases at J, with 8 bases between the two ends. This CDR3 comprises 13 residues. Looked up from germline, CDR1 is MNHEY and CDR2 is SVGEGT. CDR3 loop: CASSYATIYEQYF. The CDR3 DNA reads as TGTGCCAGCAGTTACGCCACGATCTACGAGCAGTACTTC.

This clonotype appeared many times. Written as DNA, the CDR3 is TGTGCCAGCAGTGGGACTAGCGGTCGGGAGCAGTACGTC. Translating gives CASSGTSGREQYV. V is TRBV28 and J is TRBJ2-7; 11 bases align to TRBD2. Trimming cost V 5 bases and J 7 bases; bases outside gene matches: 4. The CDR3 is 13 amino acids. Germline V gene sequence: CDR1 MDHEN, CDR2 SYDVKM.

Many counts were recorded for this clonotype. This chain joins TRBV2 and TRBJ1-1; D is undetermined. The V gene lost 8 bases and the J gene lost 4 bases, with 14 bases spanning the gap. This CDR3 has 13 amino acids. Germline V gives CDR1 SNHLY, CDR2 FYNNEI. CDR3 in amino acids: CASVQSTPTEAFF. Written as DNA, the CDR3 is TGTGCCAGCGTCCAGAGTACTCCCACTGAAGCTTTCTTT. Filled out from reference TRBV2 and TRBJ1-1, the complete variable domain reads EPEVTQTPSHQVTQMGQEVILRCVPISNHLYFYWYRQILGQKVEFLVSFYNNEISEKSEIFDDQFSVERPDGSNFTLKIRSTKLEDSAMYFCASVQSTPTEAFFGQGTRLTVV.

This clonotype was picked up many times. The chain couples TRBV12-3 or TRBV12-4 to TRBJ1-5; the D gene is possibly TRBD1 (5 bases). V dropped 5 bases and J dropped 2 bases, with 13 bases sitting between them. The CDR3 is 15 residues long. The CDR3 nucleotides are TGTGCCAGCAGTCCCGCGGGGGTTGGCAATCAGCCCCAGCATTTT. Translated, it gives CASSPAGVGNQPQHF.

The chain joins TRBV19 to TRBJ2-1; TRBD1 aligns across 7 bases. The CDR3 totals 14 residues. The V and J ends lost 7 bases and 1 base, in that order; junction bases with no gene match: 4. CDR1 LNHDA and CDR2 SQIVND come from the germline V gene (reference sequence). This CDR3 is CASKKDRSYNEQFF. In DNA form, the CDR3 reads TGTGCCAGTAAGAAGGACAGGTCCTACAATGAGCAGTTCTTC. The entire variable domain, with the rest obtained from reference TRBV19 and TRBJ2-1, is as follows: DGGITQSPKYLFRKEGQNVTLSCEQNLNHDAMYWYRQDPGQGLRLIYYSQIVNDFQKGDIAEGYSVSREKKESFPLTVTSAQKNPTAFYLCASKKDRSYNEQFFGPGTRLTVL.

The genes are TRBV18 and TRBJ2-2; possible D gene TRBD1, 5 bases. The germline V and J ends were trimmed by 3 bases and 1 base, with 15 bases remaining between them. CDR3 size: 17 residues. Germline V gene data show CDR1 as KGHSH and CDR2 as LQKENI. CDR3 region: CASSPRASYKNTGELFF. CDR3 nucleotide sequence: TGTGCCAGCTCACCCAGGGCGAGCTATAAGAACACCGGGGAGCTGTTTTTT.

This chain connects TRBV3-1 to TRBJ2-7, with 11 positions matching TRBD1. This CDR3 is 14 amino acids long. Germline loops: CDR1 LGHDT, CDR2 YNNKEL (reference sequence). Germline trimming cut 4 bases from V and 6 bases from J; bases unmatched to any gene: 5. The CDR3 spells CASSPGTGGVEQYV. The CDR3 nucleotides read TGTGCCAGCAGCCCCGGGACAGGGGGGGTCGAGCAGTACGTC.

The V gene is TRBV30, the J gene TRBJ2-3; 7 bases are a match to TRBD1. This CDR3 comprises 16 residues. Trimming cost V 2 bases and J 5 bases; bases outside gene matches: 13. Per germline, CDR1 GTSNPN and CDR2 SVGIG (reference sequence). The CDR3, as DNA: TGTGCCTGGAGTCGGGGACAGCCCTTTAGTGGAGATACGCAGTATTTT. Translation gives CAWSRGQPFSGDTQYF.

This clonotype has at least ten counts. The CDR3 loop reads CASSDRLAGTYEQYV. CDR3 nucleotide sequence: TGCGCCAGCAGTGACCGACTAGCGGGAACCTACGAGCAGTACGTC. V and J are TRBV10-2 and TRBJ2-7, with 11 bases identical to TRBD2. The CDR3 runs 15 residues. Looked up from germline, CDR1 is WSHSY and CDR2 is SAAADI. With V trimmed by 3 bases and J by 2 bases, 3 bases remained unmatched.